These 27 T cell receptor beta chains were sequenced from one sample in a study of OX40 agonist ivuxolimab in advanced cancers. Libraries were prepared through the immunoSEQ multiplex PCR assay. Not all clones reach the TCRdb copy of this immuneACCESS table, which keeps in-frame sequences only. Checked studies attribute under half of the gap to unresolved V genes and leave the rest unexplained. The table for this sample lists 81,000 or so clones; about 90% of them were counted only once. The ten largest clones take up roughly 8.4% of the sample. The sequencing here drew on CD4+ or CD8+ T cells sorted from blood, taken in a trial of the OX40 agonist ivuxolimab. Source of these receptors: an adult with an advanced solid tumor such as melanoma, head and neck, liver or kidney cancer.

The chain links TRBV25-1 to TRBJ1-1, with 7 bases matching TRBD1. The germline V gene has CDR1 MGHDK and CDR2 SYGVNS. V was pared by 7 bases and J by 5 bases, with 10 bases of the junction left unmatched. The CDR3 spans 14 residues. As DNA, the CDR3 is TGTGCCAGCACGACTGACAGGGTAGGGACTGAAGCTTTCTTT. This encodes CASTTDRVGTEAFF.

The gene calls are TRBV4-2 and TRBJ2-3; D is ambiguous. In germline, CDR1 is LGHNA, CDR2 YNFKEQ. V was pared by 5 bases and J by 4 bases, with 13 bases between. The CDR3 is 14 residues long. The DNA of the CDR3 is TGTGCCAGCAGCGACGAAGTTGGCGCAGATACGCAGTATTTT. Its protein product is CASSDEVGADTQYF.

The rearrangement joins TRBV5-4 to TRBJ1-4; 8 bases are shared with TRBD1. J was trimmed by 7 bases and V by 4 bases; bases with no gene match: 9. The CDR3 consists of 15 residues. Germline V gene sequence: CDR1 SGHNT, CDR2 YYREEE (reference sequence). CDR3 nucleotide sequence: TGTGCCAGCAGCAAGCAGGGGGCAGAGAGTGAAAAACTGTTTTTT. It encodes CASSKQGAESEKLFF.

The sample holds one count of this clone. CDR3 in DNA: TGTGCCAGCAGTTACTCCCTGGGAGACGGAAACACCATATATTTT. This encodes CASSYSLGDGNTIYF. This sequence joins TRBV6-5 and TRBJ1-3; unclear D gene. The V gene's germline CDR1 is MNHEY and CDR2 SVGAGI. This CDR3 is 15 amino acids long. Trimming removed 0 bases at V and 4 bases at J, with 10 bases between.

The genes are TRBV5-1 and TRBJ2-7; tentatively, D is TRBD1 (7 bases). There are 15 residues in the CDR3. Trimming took 0 bases from V and 2 from J, leaving 12 bases between them. The germline CDR1 and CDR2 sequences are SGHRS and YFSETQ. CDR3 sequence: CASSLAGGQPYEQYF. CDR3 DNA: TGCGCCAGCAGCTTGGCCGGGGGACAGCCCTACGAGCAGTACTTC.

The chain links TRBV9 to TRBJ2-3; TRBD2 matches 10 bases. Looked up from germline, CDR1 is SGDLS and CDR2 is YYNGEE. CDR3 length equals 16 residues. Unmatched junction bases numbered 7, after V lost 4 bases and J lost 2 bases. The CDR3 is CASSPVAGGPTDTQYF. The CDR3 coding sequence is TGTGCCAGCAGCCCAGTAGCGGGGGGCCCCACAGATACGCAGTATTTT.

The chain links TRBV30 to TRBJ2-5, with TRBD1 identical over 7 bases. V was clipped by 8 bases and J by 4 bases; unmatched bases: 7. This CDR3 contains 12 residues. Germline V gene data show CDR1 as GTSNPN and CDR2 as SVGIG (reference sequence). The CDR3: CAQTGLRETQYF. Written as DNA, the CDR3 is TGTGCCCAGACAGGGCTCCGAGAGACCCAGTACTTC.

This chain connects TRBV9 to TRBJ2-3; D is ambiguous. The germline gives CDR1 SGDLS, CDR2 YYNGEE. Trimming took 0 bases from V and 7 from J, leaving 0 bases between them. This CDR3 region has 10 residues. CDR3 sequence reads: CASSVDTQYF. The CDR3 region has the DNA TGTGCCAGCAGCGTAGATACGCAGTATTTT. The whole variable domain, filled in from reference TRBV9 and TRBJ2-3, reads DSGVTQTPKHLITATGQRVTLRCSPRSGDLSVYWYQQSLDQGLQFLIQYYNGEERAKGNILERFSAQQFPDLHSELNLSSLELGDSALYFCASSVDTQYFGPGTRLTVL.

The chain is built from TRBV19 and TRBJ2-3; 10 bases are a match to TRBD1. The V and J ends lost 5 bases and 1 base, in that order; junction bases with no gene match: 9. CDR3 length equals 17 residues. Germline CDR1 LNHDA, CDR2 SQIVND (reference sequence). This chain's CDR3 is CASSPDRGRPGTDTQYF. The CDR3 nucleotides read TGTGCCAGTAGTCCTGACAGGGGGCGGCCGGGCACAGATACGCAGTATTTT.

The V call is TRBV7-2, the J call TRBJ2-1; 8 nucleotides match TRBD2. Germline trimming cut 2 bases from V and 5 bases from J; bases unmatched to any gene: 5. Germline V gives CDR1 SGHTA, CDR2 FQGNSA. The CDR3 is 15 amino acids. This CDR3 reads CASSLRRGAHNEQFF. CDR3 DNA sequence: TGTGCCAGCAGCTTAAGGCGGGGGGCCCACAATGAGCAGTTCTTC.

The chain joins TRBV4-1 to TRBJ1-2, with 7 bases aligning to TRBD1. The J segment lost 7 bases and the V segment lost 1 base, leaving 6 bases of the junction unmatched. Germline-derived CDR1 and CDR2 are MGHRA and YSYEKL. CDR3 size: 14 residues. CDR3 sequence: CASSQGDREGGYTF. CDR3 nucleotides: TGCGCCAGCAGCCAAGGCGACAGGGAGGGTGGCTACACCTTC.

About this clone: The sample has other DNA sequences that encode this CDR3 too. This chain connects TRBV30 to TRBJ1-1; the D gene is possibly TRBD1 (6 bases). CDR3 length equals 13 residues. V lost 0 bases and J lost 3, with 8 bases in between. In germline, CDR1 is GTSNPN, CDR2 SVGIG (reference sequence). CDR3 in amino acids: CAWSVSGDTEAFF. The CDR3 coding sequence is TGTGCCTGGAGTGTATCAGGGGACACTGAAGCTTTCTTT.

This chain joins TRBV27 and TRBJ1-5, with D maybe TRBD1 (6 bases). V lost 6 bases, J lost 3 bases, and 12 bases lay in between. The CDR3 consists of 14 residues. The germline V gene encodes CDR1 MNHEY and CDR2 SMNVEV (reference sequence). CDR3 protein: CASRKGGNNQPQHF. The CDR3 nucleotides read TGTGCCAGCAGGAAGGGGGGAAACAATCAGCCCCAGCATTTT.

Comments on this clone: Other DNA sequences from this sample encode an identical CDR3 as well. This chain connects TRBV30 to TRBJ1-5, with TRBD1 identical over 8 bases. Germline V gene data show CDR1 as GTSNPN and CDR2 as SVGIG (reference sequence). J was trimmed by 4 bases and V by 1 base; bases with no gene match: 0. The CDR3 is made up of 13 amino acids. This CDR3 reads CAWSGQGNQPQHF. The CDR3, as DNA: TGTGCCTGGAGTGGACAGGGGAATCAGCCCCAGCATTTT.

V gene TRBV7-9 combines with J gene TRBJ2-7; D is undetermined. The CDR3 runs to 13 residues. V dropped 1 base and J dropped 0 bases, with 4 bases sitting between them. Germline CDR1 and CDR2: SEHNR and FQNEAQ (reference sequence). CDR3 residues: CASSLESSYEQYF. For the CDR3, the DNA is TGTGCCAGCAGCTTAGAGAGCTCCTACGAGCAGTACTTC.

CDR3 protein: CASTLGGGGDGYTF. CDR3 in DNA: TGTGCCAGCACTCTAGGAGGGGGCGGGGATGGCTACACCTTC. The chain is built from TRBV5-4 and TRBJ1-2; the match to TRBD1 covers 7 bases. The CDR3 is 14 amino acids. In germline, CDR1 is SGHNT, CDR2 YYREEE (reference sequence). The ends lost 6 bases at V and 6 bases at J; junction bases unmatched: 11. Filled out from reference TRBV5-4 and TRBJ1-2, the complete variable domain reads ETGVTQSPTHLIKTRGQQVTLRCSSQSGHNTVSWYQQALGQGPQFIFQYYREEENGRGNFPPRFSGLQFPNYSSELNVNALELDDSALYLCASTLGGGGDGYTFGSGTRLTVV.

This clone has only one observation. This rearrangement joins TRBV28 to TRBJ2-1; D remains ambiguous. The germline gives CDR1 MDHEN, CDR2 SYDVKM. Trimming left V 6 bases short and J 1 base short, with 4 bases between. The CDR3 sequence is 12 residues long. CDR3 in DNA: TGTGCCAGCAGCCGTTCCTACAATGAGCAGTTCTTC. It translates to CASSRSYNEQFF.

This clone was seen a single time. The CDR3 DNA reads as TGCGCCAGCAGCCCACACCAGGGAGTGGTAGGAACAGATACGCAGTATTTT. Translated, it gives CASSPHQGVVGTDTQYF. The chain uses TRBV4-3 and TRBJ2-3; the D call may be TRBD1 or TRBD2 (5 bases each). Per the germline V gene, CDR1 is LGHNA and CDR2 is YSLEER. This CDR3 is built from 17 residues. V was clipped by 4 bases and J by 3 bases, with 20 bases between them.

This clone was counted only a few times. The chain combines TRBV27 with TRBJ1-6; D remains ambiguous. This CDR3 comprises 15 residues. Germline V lookup: CDR1 MNHEY, CDR2 SMNVEV (reference sequence). V dropped 2 bases and J dropped 6 bases, with 11 bases sitting between them. CDR3 nucleotides: TGTGCCAGCAGTTTAACACCGTCGGCTAATTCACCCCTCCACTTT. It yields the protein CASSLTPSANSPLHF.

The chain is built from TRBV27 and TRBJ1-2, with D maybe TRBD1 (5 bases). Germline-derived CDR1 and CDR2 are MNHEY and SMNVEV (reference sequence). The ends were cut back, 6 bases at V and 3 bases at J, with 11 bases in the middle. The CDR3 runs to 13 residues. CDR3 sequence: CASRTTVHYGYTF. Here the CDR3 DNA reads TGTGCCAGCAGGACGACAGTACACTATGGCTACACCTTC.

V is TRBV19 and J is TRBJ2-3, with no clear D. Trimming removed 3 bases at V and 2 bases at J, with 9 bases between. The CDR3 sequence is 14 residues long. Germline assignment: CDR1 LNHDA and CDR2 SQIVND (reference sequence). CDR3 residues: CASSISTVTDTQYF. The CDR3 DNA follows: TGTGCCAGTAGTATCTCTACAGTCACAGATACGCAGTATTTT.

The chain links TRBV5-1 to TRBJ2-3; weak D call: TRBD2 (5 bases). The CDR3 is made up of 14 amino acids. Between the trimmed V and J ends, which lost 1 base and 3 bases, there was a span of 9 bases. Looked up from germline, CDR1 is SGHRS and CDR2 is YFSETQ. The CDR3 sequence is CASSLIANTDTQYF. The CDR3 DNA reads TGCGCCAGCAGCTTGATAGCGAATACAGATACGCAGTATTTT. The full variable domain, in which reference TRBV5-1 and TRBJ2-3 provide the parts outside the CDR3, is KAGVTQTPRYLIKTRGQQVTLSCSPISGHRSVSWYQQTPGQGLQFLFEYFSETQRNKGNFPGRFSGRQFSNSRSEMNVSTLELGDSALYLCASSLIANTDTQYFGPGTRLTVL.

The CDR3 here is CASSFRQGGQPQHF. In DNA, the CDR3 is TGTGCCAGCAGTTTTCGACAGGGTGGGCAGCCCCAGCATTTT. The chain is built from TRBV28 and TRBJ1-5, with 7 bases aligning to TRBD1. CDR3 length: 14 residues. Trimming took 3 bases from V and 7 from J; bases not matched to a gene: 6. Germline-derived CDR1 and CDR2 are MDHEN and SYDVKM.

V and J are TRBV13 and TRBJ2-1; D is ambiguous. V was cut by 5 bases and J by 5 bases, with 10 bases left in between. Germline V gives CDR1 PRHDT, CDR2 FYEKMQ (reference sequence). The CDR3 is 13 residues long. This CDR3 is CASSLGYDNEQFF. The CDR3 nucleotides read TGTGCCAGCAGCCTCGGGTACGACAATGAGCAGTTCTTC.

The chain carries TRBV6-5 and TRBJ1-6; perhaps TRBD1 as D (5 bases). Trimming cost V 1 base and J 10 bases, with 11 bases left between them. In germline, CDR1 is MNHEY, CDR2 SVGAGI. This CDR3 region has 14 residues. In nucleotides, the CDR3 is TGTGCCAGCAGTTACTTCCCAGGGCAATCACCCCTCCACTTT. This sequence encodes CASSYFPGQSPLHF.

J is TRBJ1-5 and V is TRBV7-9; TRBD1 agrees at 12 bases. After removal of 7 bases from V and 5 bases from J, the junction contained 3 bases not matched to a gene. The CDR3 consists of 14 residues. Germline values: CDR1 SEHNR, CDR2 FQNEAQ (reference sequence). The CDR3 DNA follows: TGTGCCAGCACGGGACAGGGGGCGGATCAGCCCCAGCATTTT. Protein sequence: CASTGQGADQPQHF.

V gene TRBV19 combines with J gene TRBJ2-1; unclear D gene. This CDR3 is 14 amino acids long. Looked up from germline, CDR1 is LNHDA and CDR2 is SQIVND (reference sequence). The germline V and J ends were trimmed by 5 bases and 13 bases, with 21 bases remaining between them. The CDR3 protein is CASSVGSEFLPQFF. In nucleotides, the CDR3 is TGTGCCAGTAGTGTAGGATCAGAATTTTTACCCCAGTTCTTC.